Below, 6 T cell receptor beta chains from the same sample are listed, as sequenced in a study of cytomegalovirus exposure and HLA in healthy donors. The repertoire was sequenced with immunoSEQ multiplex PCR; TCRdb's copy has only in-frame clones and lacks some. The data contain 150,000 to 200,000 clones, more than 70% of them singletons. Sequencing was performed on PBMCs. These receptors originate from a young man in good health and CMV-seropositive.

The CDR3 DNA reads TGTGCCAGCAGTTTATCGGGATCCGGGGTGCGTACGCAGTATTTT. This encodes CASSLSGSGVRTQYF. The V call is TRBV27, the J call TRBJ2-3, with TRBD2 as a possible D gene (5 bases). The germline V gene encodes CDR1 MNHEY and CDR2 SMNVEV (reference sequence). V lost 0 bases and J lost 8, with 15 bases in between. The CDR3 has 15 residues.

The genes are TRBV7-6 and TRBJ2-7, with 10 nucleotides matching TRBD1. Germline lookup yields CDR1 SGHVS and CDR2 FNYEAQ. The CDR3 has 15 amino acids. V was pared by 4 bases and J by 4 bases, with 7 bases of the junction left unmatched. The CDR3 sequence is CASSSKTGGNYEQYF. The DNA of the CDR3 is TGTGCCAGCAGCTCGAAGACAGGGGGCAATTACGAGCAGTACTTC.

This clone showed up just once. The rearrangement uses TRBV6-4 and TRBJ2-7; TRBD1 matches 8 bases. V trimming: 6 bases; J trimming: 6 bases; junction bases outside the gene matches: 10. The CDR3 spans 14 residues. Germline V lookup: CDR1 MRHNA, CDR2 SNTAGT. Here the CDR3 reads CASRDRVLATEQYF. The CDR3 DNA is TGTGCCAGCAGGGACAGGGTCCTAGCAACCGAGCAGTACTTC.

The chain carries TRBV11-1 and TRBJ2-2; 10 nucleotides line up with TRBD2. Germline loops: CDR1 SGHAT, CDR2 FQDESV (reference sequence). There are 17 residues in the CDR3. V dropped 2 bases and J dropped 2; count of bases not matched to a gene: 5. In DNA, the CDR3 is TGTGCCAGCAGCTTACTAGGGACTAGCGCCAACACCGGGGAGCTGTTTTTT. This codes for CASSLLGTSANTGELFF.

The chain combines TRBV4-3 with TRBJ2-4, with D hard to call. The CDR3 consists of 15 residues. The V and J ends lost 1 base and 6 bases respectively, with 13 bases between them. CDR1 LGHNA and CDR2 YSLEER come from the germline V gene. This chain's CDR3 is CASSQVIAGGNIQYF. The CDR3, as DNA: TGCGCCAGCAGCCAAGTGATAGCCGGTGGAAACATTCAGTACTTC.

The rearrangement joins TRBV9 to TRBJ2-2; 8 nucleotides agree with TRBD1. Germline V CDR1 and CDR2: SGDLS, YYNGEE. The V segment lost 4 bases and the J segment 3 bases; nucleotides outside the gene matches: 8. CDR3 length: 16 residues. CDR3 sequence reads: CASSPTGQGYTGELFF. CDR3 DNA: TGTGCCAGCAGCCCCACCGGACAGGGTTACACCGGGGAGCTGTTTTTT.